A single sample gave rise to the 17 T cell receptor beta chains below, sequenced in a study of T cells in Graves' hyperthyroidism and ophthalmopathy. TCR beta CDR3 region amplification was performed from RNA transcripts. The HTBI primer set drove a first-round RT-PCR of the TCR CDR3. Via MiXCR, TCRdb re-called the multiplex PCR reads, giving one row per CDR3 protein. The data hold about 350,000 distinct CDR3 sequences, with approximately 15% observed a single time. The source material was blood. Every receptor here comes from a woman under 40 with Graves' hyperthyroidism.

This sequence joins TRBV2 and TRBJ2-3, with D possibly TRBD2 on 5 matching bases. Between the trimmed V and J ends, which lost 7 bases and 4 bases, there was a span of 15 bases. This CDR3 comprises 14 residues. Looked up from germline, CDR1 is SNHLY and CDR2 is FYNNEI. The DNA for the CDR3 is TGTGCCAGCACTTATAGCCGGGGAGCAGATACGCAGTATTTT. Encoded protein: CASTYSRGADTQYF.

The V and J genes are TRBV28 and TRBJ2-1; 8 nucleotides line up with TRBD2. In germline, CDR1 is MDHEN, CDR2 SYDVKM. V shed 1 base, J shed 3 bases, and the junction held 2 bases outside the gene matches. The CDR3 spans 15 residues. Here the CDR3 DNA reads TGTGCCAGCAGTTTATTACTAGCGGACTACAATGAGCAGTTCTTC. This sequence encodes CASSLLLADYNEQFF. Supplemented by reference TRBV28 and TRBJ2-1, the full variable domain reads DVKVTQSSRYLVKRTGEKVFLECVQDMDHENMFWYRQDPGLGLRLIYFSYDVKMKEKGDIPEGYSVSREKKERFSLILESASTNQTSMYLCASSLLLADYNEQFFGPGTRLTVL.

Worth noting for this clonotype: A single base separates this from a much larger clone, so it may be a read error. This chain connects TRBV5-1 to TRBJ2-3; 7 nucleotides line up with TRBD2. With 0 bases clipped from V and 7 bases from J, the junction kept 8 bases outside the gene matches. The CDR3 extends over 15 amino acids. Germline values: CDR1 SGHRS, CDR2 YFSETQ. The CDR3 is CASSLDGRERNTQYF. The CDR3 nucleotides are TGCGCCAGCAGCTTGGACGGGCGGGAGCGGAATACGCAGTATTTT.

V is TRBV7-2 and J is TRBJ2-5; TRBD2 matches at 8 bases. This CDR3 contains 16 residues. Trimming cost V 1 base and J 2 bases; bases outside gene matches: 6. Germline assignment: CDR1 SGHTA and CDR2 FQGNSA. CDR3 in amino acids: CASSLGEREPQETQYF. As DNA, the CDR3 is TGTGCCAGCAGCTTAGGGGAGCGGGAGCCTCAAGAGACCCAGTACTTC. The whole variable domain, filled in from reference TRBV7-2 and TRBJ2-5, reads GAGVSQSPSNKVTEKGKDVELRCDPISGHTALYWYRQSLGQGLEFLIYFQGNSAPDKSGLPSDRFSAERTGGSVSTLTIQRTQQEDSAVYLCASSLGEREPQETQYFGPGTRLLVL.

There are many counts of this clonotype. The chain links TRBV20-1 to TRBJ1-5; TRBD1 is a possible D gene (6 bases). Germline V gene sequence: CDR1 DFQATT, CDR2 SNEGSKA (reference sequence). The V end was cut by 5 bases, the J end by 3 bases, with 14 bases between. The CDR3 is 14 amino acids. CDR3 in amino acids: CSARPAGANQPQHF. The CDR3 region has the DNA TGCAGTGCTCGCCCAGCAGGGGCCAATCAGCCCCAGCATTTT.

This clonotype has a count of ten or more. The chain recombines TRBV6-1 with TRBJ2-1; 9 bases fit TRBD2. The ends lost 6 bases at V and 4 bases at J; junction bases unmatched: 7. Germline-derived CDR1 and CDR2 are MNHNS and SASEGT. This CDR3 comprises 15 residues. CDR3 loop: CASRLAGAVYNEQFF. Here the CDR3 DNA reads TGTGCCAGCAGATTAGCGGGAGCAGTGTACAATGAGCAGTTCTTC.

This clonotype ranks as medium-sized. The genes are TRBV6-1 and TRBJ2-1, with D possibly TRBD2 on 5 matching bases. Germline V CDR1 and CDR2: MNHNS, SASEGT. The CDR3 sequence is 13 residues long. Trimming pared 5 bases from V and 9 bases from J, leaving 14 bases between. The chain's CDR3 is CASSPREHSEQFF. For the CDR3, the DNA is TGTGCCAGCAGTCCCCGGGAACACAGTGAGCAGTTCTTC.

The sample holds a few counts of this clonotype. V and J are TRBV5-5 and TRBJ2-2; D remains ambiguous. The CDR3 length is 13 residues. In germline, CDR1 is SGHKS, CDR2 YYEKEE (reference sequence). V lost 1 base and J lost 6, with 7 bases in between. The CDR3 nucleotides are TGTGCCAGCAGCTTGAGAAACCCCGGGGAGCTGTTTTTT. This sequence encodes CASSLRNPGELFF.

This chain joins TRBV20-1 and TRBJ2-7; TRBD1 agrees at 9 bases. The CDR3 has 15 amino acids. CDR1 is DFQATT, CDR2 SNEGSKA, per germline (reference sequence). V shed 3 bases and J 1 base; nucleotides not matched to a gene: 7. In DNA, the CDR3 is TGCAGTGCTAGCCCAATCGGGACAGGGTCCTACGAGCAGTACTTC. This encodes CSASPIGTGSYEQYF.

This clonotype was counted a few times. This chain uses TRBV6-1 with TRBJ2-4, with D possibly TRBD2 on 5 matching bases. Germline CDR1 MNHNS, CDR2 SASEGT. The CDR3 spans 8 residues. The V end lost 8 bases, the J end lost 13 bases, and 6 bases lay between the germline ends. Written as DNA, the CDR3 is TGTGCCAGCTCGGGACAGTACTTC. Translating gives CASSGQYF.

This clonotype was picked up many times. The V gene is TRBV7-3, the J gene TRBJ2-1; maybe TRBD1 (6 bases). V was pared by 1 base and J by 6 bases, with 22 bases between. Germline CDR1 and CDR2: SGHTA and FQGTGA. The CDR3 has 18 residues. CDR3 sequence reads: CASSLRSGAGTGPNEQFF. In nucleotides, the CDR3 is TGTGCCAGCAGCTTAAGATCAGGGGCTGGAACTGGGCCCAATGAGCAGTTCTTC.

This clonotype was seen a handful of times. V is TRBV28 and J is TRBJ2-7, with D unclear. This CDR3 is 12 amino acids long. Germline V gene sequence: CDR1 MDHEN, CDR2 SYDVKM. V dropped 10 bases and J dropped 7 bases, with 17 bases sitting between them. The CDR3 reads CATNPVSGEQYF. CDR3 nucleotide sequence: TGTGCCACCAACCCCGTCTCGGGTGAGCAGTACTTC.

This chain uses TRBV4-2 with TRBJ1-1; D might be TRBD1 (6 bases). Germline-derived CDR1 and CDR2 are LGHNA and YNFKEQ. Trimming cost V 6 bases and J 5 bases, with 19 bases left between them. CDR3 size: 15 residues. CDR3 region: CASRNTGRRGTEAFF. CDR3 coding DNA: TGTGCCAGCAGGAATACAGGGAGAAGGGGGACTGAAGCTTTCTTT.

This clonotype was recorded many times. This chain connects TRBV28 to TRBJ2-3; unclear D gene. Germline-derived CDR1 and CDR2 are MDHEN and SYDVKM. V lost 6 bases and J 8 bases, leaving 12 bases between the germline ends. CDR3 length equals 12 residues. CDR3 amino acids: CASSSGLATQYF. DNA for the CDR3: TGTGCCAGCAGCTCGGGCCTCGCTACGCAGTATTTT. Drawing the rest from reference TRBV28 and TRBJ2-3, the complete variable domain is DVKVTQSSRYLVKRTGEKVFLECVQDMDHENMFWYRQDPGLGLRLIYFSYDVKMKEKGDIPEGYSVSREKKERFSLILESASTNQTSMYLCASSSGLATQYFGPGTRLTVL.

This sequence joins TRBV28 and TRBJ2-3; 8 bases are a match to TRBD2. V dropped 5 bases and J dropped 0; count of bases not matched to a gene: 4. The CDR3 is 15 amino acids. Germline CDR1 and CDR2: MDHEN and SYDVKM. This chain's CDR3 is CASSKLAESTDTQYF. The CDR3 DNA reads as TGTGCCAGCAGTAAACTAGCGGAGAGCACAGATACGCAGTATTTT.

This clonotype has ten or more counts. J is TRBJ2-3 and V is TRBV29-1, with D possibly matching TRBD1 (5 bases). Germline lookup yields CDR1 SQVTM and CDR2 ANQGSEA. The V end was cut by 7 bases, the J end by 2 bases, with 13 bases between. This CDR3 contains 13 residues. CDR3 sequence (DNA): TGCAGCGCCGAACCGGACACCACAGATACGCAGTATTTT. Residues: CSAEPDTTDTQYF.

This clonotype has more than one count but fewer than ten. V and J are TRBV30 and TRBJ1-1; D remains unclear. The V end lost 2 bases, the J end lost 7 bases, and 11 bases lay between the germline ends. In germline, CDR1 is GTSNPN, CDR2 SVGIG (reference sequence). This CDR3 region has 12 residues. DNA of the CDR3: TGTGCCTGGAGTAATGCCGGGATTGAAGCTTTCTTT. Its protein product is CAWSNAGIEAFF.